These 27 T cell receptor beta chains came from one sample sequenced in a study of cytomegalovirus exposure and HLA in healthy donors. The PCR contained 60 Vbeta and 13 Jbeta primers. Some clones are missing from TCRdb's copy, which holds only in-frame ones; the method was immunoSEQ multiplex PCR. This sample has about 170,000 clones, with around 83% found just once. Sample: PBMCs. The receptors derive from a girl aged 2-10 years in good health and CMV-seropositive.

The chain couples TRBV5-4 to TRBJ2-3; D is unclear. V was trimmed by 0 bases and J by 6 bases, leaving 8 bases between them. The CDR3 length is 13 residues. CDR1 is SGHNT, CDR2 YYREEE, per germline (reference sequence). CDR3 residues: CASSLATADTQYF. As DNA, the CDR3 is TGTGCCAGCAGCTTGGCAACAGCTGATACGCAGTATTTT.

This clone was observed a single time. This chain links TRBV4-2 with TRBJ2-3; maybe TRBD2 (5 bases). Germline V gene data show CDR1 as LGHNA and CDR2 as YNFKEQ. V was pared by 1 base and J by 1 base, with 18 bases between. This CDR3 is built from 18 residues. CDR3 DNA sequence: TGTGCCAGCAGCCAAGCAAGTGAAGCGGCAACCGGCACAGATACGCAGTATTTT. Translated: CASSQASEAATGTDTQYF.

This sequence joins TRBV6-4 and TRBJ2-3, with D possibly TRBD2 on 5 matching bases. Germline CDR1 MRHNA, CDR2 SNTAGT. The CDR3 spans 14 residues. V lost 3 bases to trimming and J lost 3 bases, with 10 bases between them. CDR3 sequence: CASSEIGDTDTQYF. As DNA, the CDR3 is TGTGCCAGCAGTGAAATCGGGGATACAGATACGCAGTATTTT.

The rearrangement joins TRBV6-5 to TRBJ2-3; 9 bases fit TRBD1. CDR1 and CDR2 (germline): MNHEY, SVGAGI. CDR3 length equals 15 residues. J lost 6 bases, V lost 0 bases, and 4 bases had no gene match. CDR3 DNA sequence: TGTGCCAGCAGTTACTCGGGGACAGGGATGGATACGCAGTATTTT. As protein: CASSYSGTGMDTQYF.

The chain has TRBV10-2 and TRBJ2-2, with 15 bases fitting TRBD2. CDR3 length: 18 amino acids. V was pared by 6 bases and J by 4 bases, with 9 bases of the junction left unmatched. Looked up from germline, CDR1 is WSHSY and CDR2 is SAAADI. For the CDR3, the DNA is TGCGCCAGCAGGGGACTAGCGGGGGGCGATTGGGTCACCGGGGAGCTGTTTTTT. This codes for CASRGLAGGDWVTGELFF.

This sequence joins TRBV28 and TRBJ2-7; 7 bases agree with TRBD1. There are 15 residues in the CDR3. Trimming took 5 bases from V and 3 from J; bases not matched to a gene: 10. The germline V gene has CDR1 MDHEN and CDR2 SYDVKM. CDR3 protein: CASSPTGVYFYEQYF. CDR3 DNA: TGTGCCAGCAGTCCCACAGGGGTATATTTCTACGAGCAGTACTTC. The whole variable domain, remainder taken from reference TRBV28 and TRBJ2-7, is DVKVTQSSRYLVKRTGEKVFLECVQDMDHENMFWYRQDPGLGLRLIYFSYDVKMKEKGDIPEGYSVSREKKERFSLILESASTNQTSMYLCASSPTGVYFYEQYFGPGTRLTVT.

This clone was picked up one time. The rearrangement uses TRBV30 and TRBJ2-1, with D possibly matching TRBD1 (5 bases). Between the trimmed V and J ends, which lost 0 bases and 4 bases, there was a span of 13 bases. The CDR3 is made up of 15 amino acids. Per the germline V gene, CDR1 is GTSNPN and CDR2 is SVGIG (reference sequence). In DNA, the CDR3 is TGTGCCTGGAGTGTGGCGGACACAACTTACAATGAGCAGTTCTTC. Protein product: CAWSVADTTYNEQFF.

The chain uses TRBV20-1 and TRBJ1-4; the D is unclear. CDR3 length equals 11 residues. Germline V gene data show CDR1 as DFQATT and CDR2 as SNEGSKA (reference sequence). Between the trimmed V and J ends, which lost 7 bases and 4 bases, there was a span of 7 bases. This chain's CDR3 is CSVPFNEKLFF. DNA for the CDR3: TGCAGTGTTCCGTTTAATGAAAAACTGTTTTTT.

This clone is a singleton in its sample. V usage is TRBV6-4 and J usage is TRBJ2-7; 15 bases agree with TRBD2. The V segment lost 4 bases and the J segment 6 bases; nucleotides outside the gene matches: 7. Germline V lookup: CDR1 MRHNA, CDR2 SNTAGT. The CDR3 consists of 16 residues. CDR3 DNA: TGTGCCAGCAGTGGTGGACTAGCGGGAGGGCGTTGCGAGCAGTACTTC. Its protein product is CASSGGLAGGRCEQYF.

The sample holds one count of this clone. The rearrangement links TRBV13 to TRBJ1-2; weak D call: TRBD1 (5 bases). CDR1 and CDR2 (germline): PRHDT, FYEKMQ (reference sequence). CDR3 length: 12 amino acids. V gave up 4 bases and J gave up 12 bases, with 15 bases separating them. DNA of the CDR3: TGTGCCAGCAGCTCATGGGGGGAGGCCCACACCTTC. This encodes CASSSWGEAHTF.

The chain is built from TRBV19 and TRBJ2-5, with unresolved D. V gave up 3 bases and J gave up 1 base, with 9 bases separating them. CDR3 size: 14 residues. In germline, CDR1 is LNHDA, CDR2 SQIVND (reference sequence). The CDR3 coding sequence is TGTGCCAGTAGTATTGCTGGTAGCCAAGAGACCCAGTACTTC. Translating gives CASSIAGSQETQYF.

The chain uses TRBV7-9 and TRBJ2-7; D is unresolved. The CDR3 covers 17 residues. Germline-derived CDR1 and CDR2 are SEHNR and FQNEAQ (reference sequence). V was trimmed by 2 bases and J by 0 bases, leaving 17 bases between them. The CDR3 DNA follows: TGTGCCAGCAGCTTACCCTCCCAGATTTCCAGCTCCTACGAGCAGTACTTC. Translated: CASSLPSQISSSYEQYF.

V is TRBV21-1 and J is TRBJ2-1; the D call TRBD1 from the table was never checked on the DNA. TRBV21-1 has pseudogene status. The CDR3 extends over 14 amino acids. CDR3 sequence: CASSPLDFRDRGIF. The CDR3 region has the DNA TGTGCCAGCAGCCCCCTTGATTTTAGGGACAGGGGAATCTTC.

The chain carries TRBV6-6 and TRBJ2-7; 8 positions agree with TRBD1. The CDR3 is made up of 14 amino acids. In germline, CDR1 is MNHNY, CDR2 SVGAGI (reference sequence). Trimming took 2 bases from V and 6 from J; bases not matched to a gene: 6. In nucleotides, the CDR3 is TGTGCCAGCAGTTACGGGACAGGTTGGTTCGAGCAGTACTTC. It is translated as CASSYGTGWFEQYF.

The chain is built from TRBV4-2 and TRBJ2-5, with TRBD2 matching over 8 bases. Germline V gene sequence: CDR1 LGHNA, CDR2 YNFKEQ. The CDR3 is 17 amino acids. The trim removed 0 bases at V and 4 bases at J, leaving 10 bases unmatched. Here the CDR3 reads CASSQEGLAGGAETQYF. As DNA, the CDR3 is TGTGCCAGCAGCCAAGAGGGTCTGGCGGGAGGCGCAGAGACCCAGTACTTC.

The rearrangement uses TRBV4-1 and TRBJ1-5; 8 bases agree with TRBD1. CDR1 and CDR2 (germline): MGHRA, YSYEKL. With 1 base clipped from V and 5 bases from J, the junction kept 7 bases outside the gene matches. This CDR3 has 16 amino acids. Here the CDR3 DNA reads TGCGCCAGCAGCCAAGCATTGGGACAGGATCATCAGCCCCAGCATTTT. Protein product: CASSQALGQDHQPQHF.

The J gene is TRBJ2-7, the V gene TRBV7-3; 11 bases are shared with TRBD2. This CDR3 has 15 amino acids. Trimming took 5 bases from V and 2 from J; bases not matched to a gene: 5. Germline CDR1 SGHTA, CDR2 FQGTGA. The CDR3 protein is CASSHRGLAAYEQYF. CDR3 nucleotide sequence: TGTGCCAGCAGCCATAGGGGACTAGCGGCCTACGAGCAGTACTTC. Drawing the rest from reference TRBV7-3 and TRBJ2-7, the complete variable domain is GAGVSQTPSNKVTEKGKYVELRCDPISGHTALYWYRQSLGQGPEFLIYFQGTGAADDSGLPNDRFFAVRPEGSVSTLKIQRTERGDSAVYLCASSHRGLAAYEQYFGPGTRLTVT.

This sequence joins TRBV4-1 and TRBJ2-6, with 7 bases fitting TRBD1. The germline V gene encodes CDR1 MGHRA and CDR2 YSYEKL. V dropped 4 bases and J dropped 0; count of bases not matched to a gene: 12. The CDR3 sequence is 19 residues long. CDR3 bases: TGCGCCAGCAGCCCCCTTTGGACAGGCCATCTCTCTGGGGCCAACGTCCTGACTTTC. This codes for CASSPLWTGHLSGANVLTF.

The chain employs TRBV6-1 and TRBJ1-2; 8 nucleotides agree with TRBD1. The CDR3 loop spans 15 amino acids. Per germline, CDR1 MNHNS and CDR2 SASEGT. J lost 2 bases, V lost 4 bases, and 6 bases had no gene match. CDR3 DNA: TGTGCCAGCAGTGGGGGGACAGGAAAGAACTATGGCTACACCTTC. The encoded protein is CASSGGTGKNYGYTF.

This clone appeared a single time. The V and J genes are TRBV7-3 and TRBJ2-1, with TRBD2 as a possible D gene (6 bases). V was trimmed by 5 bases and J by 8 bases, leaving 28 bases between them. The CDR3 runs 18 residues. CDR1 and CDR2 (germline): SGHTA, FQGTGA. CDR3 DNA sequence: TGTGCCAGCAGCCAAAAGGGAGGAAAACTAGGTGGTTGGGATGAGCAGTTCTTC. Protein: CASSQKGGKLGGWDEQFF.

In DNA form, the CDR3 reads TGTGCCAGCAGCTTCCACCCGACCGACTCCAGGGGGCATAACTATGGCTACACCTTC. Translation gives CASSFHPTDSRGHNYGYTF. The V gene is TRBV7-3, the J gene TRBJ1-2, with TRBD1 matching 8 bases. This CDR3 comprises 19 residues. Losses at the gene ends were 3 bases for V and 1 base for J; bases not matched to a gene: 16. Germline assignment: CDR1 SGHTA and CDR2 FQGTGA.

J is TRBJ2-1 and V is TRBV27, with 7 bases aligning to TRBD1. The trim removed 1 base at V and 6 bases at J, leaving 6 bases unmatched. The CDR3 totals 15 residues. Germline CDR1 MNHEY, CDR2 SMNVEV (reference sequence). In DNA, the CDR3 is TGTGCCAGCAGTTTATTACCAGCAGGGGGCAATGAGCAGTTCTTC. It yields the protein CASSLLPAGGNEQFF.

The chain recombines TRBV5-8 with TRBJ2-5; D not resolved. V lost 4 bases and J lost 8, with 9 bases in between. Germline V gives CDR1 SGHTS, CDR2 YDEGEE. CDR3 length: 11 residues. Here the CDR3 reads CASSPKRTQYF. The CDR3 nucleotides read TGTGCCAGCAGCCCGAAGAGAACCCAGTACTTC.

This rearrangement joins TRBV19 to TRBJ2-2, with 8 bases aligning to TRBD2. The trim removed 7 bases at V and 5 bases at J, leaving 6 bases unmatched. Germline V gene lookup returns CDR1 LNHDA and CDR2 SQIVND (reference sequence). This CDR3 comprises 14 residues. The DNA of the CDR3 is TGTGCCAGTACGGTAGCGGGAAGGACCGGGGAGCTGTTTTTT. Amino acids: CASTVAGRTGELFF.

Comments on this clone: The same CDR3 can be traced to other DNA sequences in this sample. The chain couples TRBV29-1 to TRBJ2-2; weak D call: TRBD2 (7 bases). The CDR3 contains 12 residues. Germline CDR1 is SQVTM and CDR2 is ANQGSEA. V shed 6 bases and J shed 4 bases, with 9 bases lying between them. Here the CDR3 reads CSVRGGTGELFF. The CDR3 DNA follows: TGCAGCGTGAGGGGGGGCACCGGGGAGCTGTTTTTT.

Only one count was recorded for this clone. The chain employs TRBV11-2 and TRBJ1-5; TRBD1 matches 9 bases. The CDR3 loop spans 15 amino acids. Germline values: CDR1 SGHAT, CDR2 FQNNGV. V was pared by 5 bases and J by 6 bases, with 8 bases of the junction left unmatched. Here the CDR3 reads CASSRTGAAGQPQHF. CDR3 sequence (DNA): TGTGCCAGCAGCAGGACAGGGGCGGCGGGTCAGCCCCAGCATTTT.

The V and J genes are TRBV29-1 and TRBJ1-1, with TRBD1 matching over 7 bases. J was trimmed by 1 base and V by 6 bases; bases with no gene match: 11. CDR3 length: 15 residues. The germline CDR1 and CDR2 sequences are SQVTM and ANQGSEA. The CDR3 loop reads CSVRTRQGQNTEAFF. CDR3 DNA sequence: TGCAGCGTCCGAACCAGACAGGGACAGAACACTGAAGCTTTCTTT.